This T cell receptor beta chain was sequenced in a study of shared clonotypes between healthy human individuals (dated by TCRdb to 2019 to 2021). Regarding the study in general: The cohort included three men and a couple of women between 18 and 49 years of age. For each donor, three plates each were used for CD4 naive and CD4 memory, two plates were used for CD8 naive, and one plate was used for CD8 memory. To estimate repertoire size and how much clonotypes are shared between individuals, the study performed deep sequencing of blood TCR repertoires from a few healthy adults. Different laboratories and diverse techniques were used to prepare libraries and sequence TCR repertoires, to increase sequencing depth and limit assay-specific biases. Per donor, leukapheresis produced somewhere between about 0.9 and 9.5 billion PBMCs.

From a lookup of the germline V gene, CDR1 and CDR2 are SNHLY and FYNNEI. V gives up 0 bases and J gives up 4 bases, and the segment between their germline ends measures 28 bases. The CDR3 contains 20 residues, cysteine and phenylalanine counted. Only CDR3 DNA remains: 60 bases, in frame from the first base. For the CD8 naive samples, CD45RO-negative cells were positively selected for CCR7, yielding a CD45RA+CCR7+ population from which TemRA cells were excluded. Donors were healthy HIV-negative adults with no recently reported acute infections or vaccinations. Only Caucasian adults living in Nashville, Tennessee, USA were represented among the donors. Blood was obtained by leukapheresis, after which PBMCs were separated by Ficoll-Histopaque density gradient centrifugation and cryopreserved in liquid nitrogen vapor phase. Purity and quantity of every magnetically sorted T cell population were checked by analytical flow cytometry. Genomic DNA was isolated from each sorted fraction and quantified by UV absorbance on a Nanodrop 2000c.

Regarding this clone: Its target antigen remains unknown. Within one base of it there is no much larger clone, and no base qualities were kept.

Beyond this particular receptor, the publication reports: Pairwise subsampling led to the expectation that sequencing depth would affect the degree of clonotype sharing among donors. Clonotypes shared by all four sorted-subset donors showed higher generation probabilities than non-shared clonotypes. Rarefaction of sorted-subset datasets indicated incomplete sequencing despite the large sequencing depth. Larger estimated clonotype richness was generally found for naive subsets than for memory subsets. Approximately 4.8% of naive CD4, around 3.5% of naive CD8, about 2.1% of memory CD4, and about 0.4% of memory CD8 clonotypes were shared across a handful of donors. Because the study included only a small number of donors, the genetic and exposure-history diversity represented was limited. Sampling was restricted to blood, and TCR repertoires in tissue are likely to differ from TCR repertoires in blood.

Using the deep immunoSEQ assay, TCR CDR3 regions were amplified from genomic DNA by multiplex PCR. Genomic DNA extracted from each cell subset was distributed evenly over all wells of several immunoSEQ 96-well plates, and each plate served as one replicate. For sorted subsets, each replicate PCR was loaded with approximately 190 ng genomic DNA, equivalent to about 30,000 T cell genomes. Purified libraries were measured with a Qubit 3.0 fluorometer, size-checked on a Bioanalyzer 2100, and measured again with the KAPA Library Quantification kit. A separate single-read 150-cycle Illumina NextSeq 550 flow cell was used to sequence each immunoSEQ 96-well plate. On the authors' methods: Because the immunoSEQ output included only junctional sequences and no quality scores, the filtering could not be the same as the filtering used for full-length reads. To assign V/J genes and CDR3, sequences were annotated using PyIR, a Python wrapper for IgBLAST v1.9, with IMGT germline references. Reads were filtered out if the reads had weak V/J assignments (E-value above 1e-6), no CDR3, stop codons, out-of-frame junctions, or ambiguous translated residues. V3J clonotypes were defined as sequences sharing an identical inferred V gene, J gene, and CDR3 amino acid sequence. The percentage overlap between two repertoires was calculated by dividing the number of shared unique clonotypes by the size of the smaller repertoire. Three approaches were used to assess repertoire richness: RTK rarefaction, the Chao1 estimator, and Recon v2.1 estimates of unobserved clonotypes. OLGA was used to compute generation probabilities for all TCRbeta clonotypes that the gDNA method yielded from a few donors. The immuneACCESS repertoire file appears here via TCRdb, limited to in-frame rearrangements. These files lack a portion of the clones; in checked studies, under half of the deficit traces to unresolved V genes, and the cause of the others is not known. V and J calls and clone size come straight from that table; D and trimming were deduced from the DNA. The sample contains approximately 2,000,000 clones, 93% of them found a single time. Together, the top ten hold around 1.7% of the sample.

Sequencing was carried out using naive CD8+ T cells from PBMCs. This specimen's cell subset or site label, interpreted: CD45RA+CCR7+. The TCR comes from a man younger than 30 in good health. Some clones in this sample may be carry-over from other donors' samples. The V and J genes are TRBV2 and TRBJ2-7; perhaps TRBD2 is the D gene, with 6 bases matching. The bases are TGTGCCAGCAGTGAAGCGCTTTGGGGGGACCGCCCCAGGAGTGGTTACGAGCAGTACTTC. It specifies CASSEALWGDRPRSGYEQYF.